The rows below give T cell receptor beta chains drawn from one sample of a study of relationships among human T cell subsets. Using its own MiXCR run on the multiplex PCR reads, TCRdb lists one record per CDR3 protein. The sample records over 10,000 distinct CDR3 sequences, roughly two thirds being singletons. Material for sequencing was CD4+ Th1 cells sorted from blood. These receptors came from a man aged 40-55 years in good health. The CDR3 runs from the conserved cysteine through the conserved F or W. The D gene is left open where the match is weak. Expanded clones get a size class; other rows say once, few or many, or leave the size out.

CDR3: CASSLGGGGYNEQFF; DNA: TGTGCCAGCAGCTTAGGTGGGGGTGGTTACAATGAGCAGTTCTTC; D: NA; length: 15; J: TRBJ2-1; V: TRBV11-3; size: few
CDR3: CASRIGPTYGYTF; DNA: TGTGCCAGTCGAATAGGACCCACCTATGGCTACACCTTC; D: NA; length: 13; J: TRBJ1-2; V: TRBV28; size: NA
CDR3: CASSFGGAETQYF; DNA: TGTGCCAGCAGCTTCGGGGGAGCGGAGACCCAGTACTTC; D: NA; length: 13; J: TRBJ2-5; V: TRBV7-9; size: NA
CDR3: CASSPGTGGNQPQHF; DNA: TGTGCCAGCAGTCCCGGGACAGGGGGCAATCAGCCCCAGCATTTT; D: TRBD1; length: 15; J: TRBJ1-5; V: TRBV6-5; size: NA
CDR3: CASSHPGQGTTYEQYF; DNA: TGCGCCAGCAGTCACCCGGGACAGGGGACCACCTACGAGCAGTACTTC; D: TRBD1; length: 16; J: TRBJ2-7; V: TRBV4-1; size: NA
CDR3: CAISDANRPVEAFF; DNA: TGTGCCATCAGTGATGCGAACAGACCTGTTGAAGCTTTCTTT; D: NA; length: 14; J: TRBJ1-1; V: TRBV10-3; size: NA
CDR3: CASSTGTNSNQPQHF; DNA: TGTGCCAGCTCAACCGGGACAAATAGCAATCAGCCCCAGCATTTT; D: NA; length: 15; J: TRBJ1-5; V: TRBV18; size: few
CDR3: CASSTSRTGLNSPLHF; DNA: TGTGCCAGCAGTACCTCAAGGACAGGGTTAAATTCACCCCTCCACTTT; D: TRBD1; length: 16; J: TRBJ1-6; V: TRBV6-6; size: NA
CDR3: CASSLGGNYGYTF; DNA: TGTGCCAGCAGCTTAGGGGGTAACTATGGCTACACCTTC; D: NA; length: 13; J: TRBJ1-2; V: TRBV11-2; size: NA
CDR3: CASSFPGQGNEEQYF; DNA: TGTGCCAGCAGCTTCCCGGGACAGGGGAACGAGGAGCAGTACTTC; D: TRBD1; length: 15; J: TRBJ2-7; V: TRBV7-9; size: few
CDR3: CASSRNPRVGGEKLFF; DNA: TGTGCCAGCAGCCGTAATCCCAGGGTGGGAGGCGAAAAACTGTTTTTT; D: NA; length: 16; J: TRBJ1-4; V: TRBV14; size: NA
CDR3: CASSPGTDTGGYTF; DNA: TGTGCCAGCAGCCCCGGGACCGATACTGGAGGCTACACCTTC; D: NA; length: 14; J: TRBJ1-2; V: TRBV7-9; size: NA
CDR3: CASSPELGGYYGYTF; DNA: TGCGCCAGCAGCCCGGAATTAGGGGGATACTATGGCTACACCTTC; D: NA; length: 15; J: TRBJ1-2; V: TRBV5-1; size: NA
CDR3: CASSPRLAALNTQYF; DNA: TGTGCCAGCAGCCCTCGACTAGCGGCACTAAATACGCAGTATTTT; D: TRBD2; length: 15; J: TRBJ2-3; V: TRBV28; size: NA
CDR3: CASSFTGSRETQYF; DNA: TGTGCCAGCAGCTTCACAGGGTCCCGAGAGACCCAGTACTTC; D: NA; length: 14; J: TRBJ2-5; V: TRBV5-5; size: NA
CDR3: CAISESRGQGQETQYF; DNA: TGTGCCATCAGTGAGTCGAGGGGACAGGGACAAGAGACCCAGTACTTC; D: TRBD1; length: 16; J: TRBJ2-5; V: TRBV10-3; size: NA
CDR3: CASSRDRLDDEQFF; DNA: TGTGCCAGCAGCCGGGACCGACTAGACGATGAGCAGTTCTTC; D: NA; length: 14; J: TRBJ2-1; V: TRBV11-1; size: few
CDR3: CASSQGAGARGTQYF; DNA: TGCGCCAGCAGCCAAGGCGCCGGGGCTCGGGGTACGCAGTATTTT; D: NA; length: 15; J: TRBJ2-3; V: TRBV4-1; size: NA
CDR3: CASSLSSGRAGNEQFF; DNA: TGTGCCAGCAGCCTGTCCAGCGGGAGGGCCGGGAATGAGCAGTTCTTC; D: TRBD2; length: 16; J: TRBJ2-1; V: TRBV5-4; size: few
CDR3: CASSRAGQGAREAFF; DNA: TGCGCCAGCAGCCGTGCGGGACAGGGGGCTCGGGAAGCTTTCTTT; D: TRBD1; length: 15; J: TRBJ1-1; V: TRBV5-1; size: NA
CDR3: CASSPSSSGETQYF; DNA: TGTGCCAGCAGCCCATCCTCTAGCGGGGAGACCCAGTACTTC; D: TRBD2; length: 14; J: TRBJ2-5; V: TRBV11-2; size: NA
CDR3: CSATEGLSGEDTQYF; DNA: TGCAGTGCTACGGAGGGCCTCTCTGGGGAAGATACGCAGTATTTT; D: NA; length: 15; J: TRBJ2-3; V: TRBV20-1; size: NA
CDR3: CSAVASARSGELFF; DNA: TGCAGTGCTGTTGCTAGCGCGCGCTCCGGGGAGCTGTTTTTT; D: NA; length: 14; J: TRBJ2-2; V: TRBV20-1; size: once
CDR3: CASRRTGNEQFF; DNA: TGCGCCAGCAGGAGGACAGGGAATGAGCAGTTCTTC; D: TRBD1; length: 12; J: TRBJ2-1; V: TRBV10-2; size: NA
CDR3: CARRPGGPDTQYF; DNA: TGCGCCAGGAGACCTGGGGGCCCAGATACGCAGTATTTT; D: NA; length: 13; J: TRBJ2-3; V: TRBV5-1; size: once
CDR3: CASSKGQGLTTNEKLFF; DNA: TGCGCCAGCAGCAAGGGACAGGGTTTAACGACTAATGAAAAACTGTTTTTT; D: TRBD1; length: 17; J: TRBJ1-4; V: TRBV5-1; size: NA
CDR3: CASSRATGPFF; DNA: TGTGCCAGCAGCCGGGCTACAGGACCGTTCTTC; D: NA; length: 11; J: TRBJ2-1; V: TRBV21-1; size: NA
CDR3: CASSRTSGGAHEQYF; DNA: TGTGCCAGCAGCCGAACTAGCGGGGGGGCCCACGAGCAGTACTTC; D: TRBD2; length: 15; J: TRBJ2-7; V: TRBV11-2; size: NA
CDR3: CASSDKAGSTDTQYF; DNA: TGTGCCAGCAGTGACAAAGCGGGAAGCACAGATACGCAGTATTTT; D: TRBD2; length: 15; J: TRBJ2-3; V: TRBV6-4; size: medium-sized
CDR3: CASSPSGGAVNEQFF; DNA: TGTGCCAGCAGTCCAAGCGGGGGGGCGGTCAATGAGCAGTTCTTC; D: TRBD2; length: 15; J: TRBJ2-1; V: TRBV28; size: NA
CDR3: CSARGETGTSPLHF; DNA: TGCAGTGCTAGAGGGGAGACAGGGACTTCACCCCTCCACTTT; D: TRBD1; length: 14; J: TRBJ1-6; V: TRBV20-1; size: few
CDR3: CASSVQGFAEAFF; DNA: TGTGCCAGCTCAGTACAGGGGTTTGCTGAAGCTTTCTTT; D: TRBD1; length: 13; J: TRBJ1-1; V: TRBV18; size: NA
CDR3: CSVARGNTEAFF; DNA: TGCAGCGTTGCCAGGGGGAACACTGAAGCTTTCTTT; D: NA; length: 12; J: TRBJ1-1; V: TRBV29-1; size: few
CDR3: CASSWIGMNTEAFF; DNA: TGTGCCAGCAGTTGGATAGGGATGAACACTGAAGCTTTCTTT; D: NA; length: 14; J: TRBJ1-1; V: TRBV6-5; size: NA
CDR3: CSARDEGTLEQYF; DNA: TGCAGTGCTAGAGATGAGGGGACACTCGAGCAGTACTTC; D: NA; length: 13; J: TRBJ2-7; V: TRBV20-1; size: NA
CDR3: CASSPGVAGRSEQYF; DNA: TGTGCCAGCAGTCCCGGGGTAGCGGGAAGGAGCGAGCAGTACTTC; D: TRBD2; length: 15; J: TRBJ2-7; V: TRBV28; size: NA
CDR3: CASSSPSTDYNYGYTF; DNA: TGTGCCAGCAGTTCCCCCTCGACAGATTATAACTATGGCTACACCTTC; D: NA; length: 16; J: TRBJ1-2; V: TRBV12-3/TRBV12-4; size: NA
CDR3: CASSLDPASYYEQYF; DNA: TGTGCCAGCAGCTTAGATCCCGCCAGCTACTACGAGCAGTACTTC; D: NA; length: 15; J: TRBJ2-7; V: TRBV11-3; size: few
CDR3: CASSPGSEKLFF; DNA: TGTGCCAGCAGTCCAGGTAGTGAAAAACTGTTTTTT; D: NA; length: 12; J: TRBJ1-4; V: TRBV2; size: NA
CDR3: CAIGRGLQETQYF; DNA: TGTGCCATCGGACGGGGACTCCAAGAGACCCAGTACTTC; D: NA; length: 13; J: TRBJ2-5; V: TRBV10-3; size: NA
CDR3: CASSPGQSYEQYF; DNA: TGTGCCAGCAGTCCGGGGCAGTCCTACGAGCAGTACTTC; D: NA; length: 13; J: TRBJ2-7; V: TRBV28; size: once
CDR3: CASSLTGLEPQHF; DNA: TGTGCCAGCAGTTTAACAGGGCTGGAGCCCCAGCATTTT; D: NA; length: 13; J: TRBJ1-5; V: TRBV27; size: few
CDR3: CASSLDPLGGGYNEQFF; DNA: TGTGCCAGCAGCTTAGACCCCCTAGGGGGAGGCTACAATGAGCAGTTCTTC; D: NA; length: 17; J: TRBJ2-1; V: TRBV7-8; size: NA
CDR3: CASSLAGLAGETQYF; DNA: TGCGCCAGCAGCTTGGCCGGACTAGCGGGAGAGACCCAGTACTTC; D: TRBD2; length: 15; J: TRBJ2-5; V: TRBV5-1; size: NA
CDR3: CASSLSGASYEQYF; DNA: TGTGCCAGCAGTTTATCTGGAGCCTCCTACGAGCAGTACTTC; D: NA; length: 14; J: TRBJ2-7; V: TRBV27; size: NA
CDR3: CASSDGSRYEQYF; DNA: TGTGCCAGTAGCGATGGTTCCAGATACGAGCAGTACTTC; D: NA; length: 13; J: TRBJ2-7; V: TRBV19; size: few
CDR3: CASSRVGNQPQHF; DNA: TGTGCCAGCTCCCGTGTCGGCAATCAGCCCCAGCATTTT; D: NA; length: 13; J: TRBJ1-5; V: TRBV28; size: NA